The 27 T cell receptor beta chains presented below share a single source sample, sequenced in a study of blood T cell repertoires in COVID-19. Assay used: immunoSEQ multiplex PCR; TCRdb lists only in-frame clones, some missing. This table has about 87,000 clones, about 85% appearing once. The source material was peripheral blood. Receptors were obtained from an elderly woman with COVID-19, enrolled during active disease.

This chain connects TRBV3-1 (or the pseudogene TRBV3-2) to TRBJ2-4, with D possibly TRBD2 on 7 matching bases. V dropped 0 bases and J dropped 7 bases, with 16 bases sitting between them. Germline CDR1 and CDR2: LGHDT and YNNKEL (reference sequence). The CDR3 has 16 residues. Here the CDR3 DNA reads TGTGCCAGCAGCCAAGATGAGGGGGGGCCATGGAACATTCAGTACTTC. This encodes CASSQDEGGPWNIQYF.

The J gene is TRBJ2-4, the V gene TRBV5-5; TRBD1 might be the D (6 bases). Germline V gene data show CDR1 as SGHKS and CDR2 as YYEKEE (reference sequence). This CDR3 is built from 14 residues. The V end was cut by 0 bases, the J end by 7 bases, with 11 bases between. CDR3 in amino acids: CASSLAGARNIQYF. DNA for the CDR3: TGTGCCAGCAGCTTGGCAGGGGCTCGGAACATTCAGTACTTC.

This chain joins TRBV19 and TRBJ2-2, with a tentative D call TRBD2 (6 bases). This CDR3 is built from 17 residues. Germline loops: CDR1 LNHDA, CDR2 SQIVND (reference sequence). Trimming stripped 6 bases from V and 0 bases from J, with 17 bases between. The CDR3 nucleotides are TGTGCCAGTAGCTTACTCAGCGGGCGCGCGAACACCGGGGAGCTGTTTTTT. Translated: CASSLLSGRANTGELFF. The complete variable domain, with remaining parts taken from reference TRBV19 and TRBJ2-2, reads DGGITQSPKYLFRKEGQNVTLSCEQNLNHDAMYWYRQDPGQGLRLIYYSQIVNDFQKGDIAEGYSVSREKKESFPLTVTSAQKNPTAFYLCASSLLSGRANTGELFFGEGSRLTVL.

The chain uses TRBV27 and TRBJ1-1; weak D call: TRBD1 (6 bases). V gave up 2 bases and J gave up 3 bases, with 10 bases separating them. CDR3 length: 14 amino acids. In germline, CDR1 is MNHEY, CDR2 SMNVEV (reference sequence). CDR3 sequence (DNA): TGTGCCAGCAGTTTAGGGACATACTACACTGAAGCTTTCTTT. The encoded protein is CASSLGTYYTEAFF.

This clone was picked up a small number of times. This chain joins TRBV19 and TRBJ2-3, with D maybe TRBD1 (5 bases). CDR1 and CDR2 from the germline V gene are LNHDA and SQIVND (reference sequence). With 6 bases removed from V and 2 bases from J, the gap between germline ends came to 9 bases. This CDR3 comprises 13 residues. The CDR3 sequence is CASRDTYTDTQYF. As DNA, the CDR3 is TGTGCCAGTAGGGACACATACACAGATACGCAGTATTTT.

About this clone: The same CDR3 can be traced to other DNA sequences in this sample. This CDR3 reads CASSVDRDSPLHF. For the CDR3, the DNA is TGTGCCAGCAGCGTTGACAGGGACTCACCCCTCCACTTT. J is TRBJ1-6 and V is TRBV7-8; TRBD1 matches 7 bases. V lost 5 bases and J lost 10; bases outside the gene matches: 5. This CDR3 is built from 13 residues. The germline CDR1 and CDR2 sequences are SGHVS and FQNEAQ.

V is TRBV6-5 and J is TRBJ1-5, with D maybe TRBD1 (5 bases). Per germline, CDR1 MNHEY and CDR2 SVGAGI. CDR3 length: 13 residues. Trimming removed 3 bases at V and 5 bases at J, with 8 bases between. The chain's CDR3 is CASSYLGDQPQHF. CDR3 bases: TGTGCCAGCAGTTATTTAGGGGATCAGCCCCAGCATTTT.

The CDR3 bases are TGCGCCAGCAGCACGAGGACACCCTCCTACAATGAGCAGTTCTTC. Its protein is CASSTRTPSYNEQFF. The chain is built from TRBV5-1 and TRBJ2-1, with D perhaps TRBD1 (5 bases). Trimming pared 4 bases from V and 0 bases from J, leaving 11 bases between. CDR1 and CDR2 from the germline V gene are SGHRS and YFSETQ. The CDR3 has 15 residues.

Remarks on this clone: The identical CDR3 is also encoded by other nucleotide sequences in the sample. The chain combines TRBV7-2 with TRBJ2-7; 8 positions match TRBD2. The CDR3 is made up of 17 amino acids. The junction had 15 bases not matched to a gene; V was cut back by 1 base and J by 7 bases. Germline V gene sequence: CDR1 SGHTA, CDR2 FQGNSA. The CDR3, as DNA: TGTGCCAGCAGCTTAGATCCCTCGCGGGGGGCCGAGGGAGAGCAGTACTTC. Its protein is CASSLDPSRGAEGEQYF. The complete variable domain, with remaining parts taken from reference TRBV7-2 and TRBJ2-7, reads GAGVSQSPSNKVTEKGKDVELRCDPISGHTALYWYRQSLGQGLEFLIYFQGNSAPDKSGLPSDRFSAERTGGSVSTLTIQRTQQEDSAVYLCASSLDPSRGAEGEQYFGPGTRLTVT.

The chain combines TRBV7-9 with TRBJ1-6; 8 bases match TRBD1. In germline, CDR1 is SEHNR, CDR2 FQNEAQ (reference sequence). V was pared by 3 bases and J by 8 bases, with 6 bases of the junction left unmatched. The CDR3 runs 15 residues. CDR3 in DNA: TGTGCCAGCAGCTTCTTTACAGGGGGGTATTCACCCCTCCACTTT. It yields the protein CASSFFTGGYSPLHF.

This clone was recorded a few times. The chain couples TRBV7-2 to TRBJ1-2; 9 nucleotides agree with TRBD1. The CDR3 spans 13 residues. Germline assignment: CDR1 SGHTA and CDR2 FQGNSA. V lost 6 bases, J lost 5 bases, and 4 bases stayed unmatched. The CDR3 nucleotides are TGTGCCAGCAGGGTGACAGGGGGTTATGGCTACACCTTC. This translates into CASRVTGGYGYTF. Based on the CDR3 plus reference TRBV7-2 and TRBJ1-2, the full variable domain is GAGVSQSPSNKVTEKGKDVELRCDPISGHTALYWYRQSLGQGLEFLIYFQGNSAPDKSGLPSDRFSAERTGGSVSTLTIQRTQQEDSAVYLCASRVTGGYGYTFGSGTRLTVV.

The chain carries TRBV7-3 and TRBJ2-1, with 7 bases that match TRBD1. V dropped 4 bases and J dropped 4; count of bases not matched to a gene: 7. The CDR3 spans 15 residues. The germline V gene has CDR1 SGHTA and CDR2 FQGTGA. CDR3 residues: CASSSRQGAYNEQFF. Written as DNA, the CDR3 is TGTGCCAGCAGCTCCCGACAGGGAGCGTACAATGAGCAGTTCTTC.

The CDR3 region has the DNA TGTGCCAGCAGTGAATTCTGGGGCAACACTGAAGCTTTCTTT. Translation: CASSEFWGNTEAFF. The chain is built from TRBV6-1 and TRBJ1-1; weak D call: TRBD1 (5 bases). The V and J ends lost 2 bases and 2 bases respectively, with 9 bases between them. Germline V gene lookup returns CDR1 MNHNS and CDR2 SASEGT. This CDR3 contains 14 residues.

The chain joins TRBV28 to TRBJ1-2; 8 bases match TRBD1. V gave up 2 bases and J gave up 6 bases; unmatched junction bases: 5. Germline V gene data show CDR1 as MDHEN and CDR2 as SYDVKM. The CDR3 has 14 residues. The CDR3 nucleotides are TGTGCCAGCAGTTTACAGGGGGCAATCGATGGCTACACCTTC. Amino acids: CASSLQGAIDGYTF.

The rearrangement links TRBV5-8 to TRBJ2-4, with D uncertain. CDR3 length: 13 residues. Germline assignment: CDR1 SGHTS and CDR2 YDEGEE. With 7 bases removed from V and 3 bases from J, the gap between germline ends came to 11 bases. CDR3 DNA: TGTGCCAGCCCTGACTTGGGCAAAAACATTCAGTACTTC. Its protein product is CASPDLGKNIQYF.

Here the CDR3 reads CASSLSTGYEQYF. The CDR3 bases are TGTGCCAGCAGCCTCTCAACGGGGTACGAGCAGTACTTC. The genes are TRBV3-1 (or the pseudogene TRBV3-2) and TRBJ2-7; maybe TRBD2 (5 bases). The CDR3 has 13 amino acids. The ends were cut back, 4 bases at V and 4 bases at J, with 11 bases in the middle. Germline values: CDR1 LGHDT, CDR2 YNNKEL (reference sequence).

The V call is TRBV5-1, the J call TRBJ2-3; TRBD1 matches 7 bases. Germline CDR1 reads SGHRS; CDR2 reads YFSETQ. CDR3 size: 14 residues. Unmatched junction bases numbered 6, after V lost 2 bases and J lost 6 bases. CDR3 residues: CASSFGQVRDTQYF. CDR3 DNA: TGCGCCAGCAGCTTTGGACAGGTTCGGGATACGCAGTATTTT.

This chain joins TRBV5-6 and TRBJ2-5; 9 bases are a match to TRBD1. Germline loops: CDR1 SGHDT, CDR2 YYEEEE. V trimming: 0 bases; J trimming: 4 bases; junction bases outside the gene matches: 7. The CDR3 is 16 amino acids. As DNA, the CDR3 is TGTGCCAGCAGCTTGGCCAGGACAGGGGTATTAGAGACCCAGTACTTC. Encoded protein: CASSLARTGVLETQYF.

V and J are TRBV5-1 and TRBJ2-7; perhaps TRBD2 as D (6 bases). V was clipped by 0 bases and J by 6 bases, with 13 bases between them. Looked up from germline, CDR1 is SGHRS and CDR2 is YFSETQ. CDR3 length: 14 residues. Here the CDR3 DNA reads TGCGCCAGCAGCTTGGACGGGACTTTGGGCGAGCAGTACTTC. Its protein product is CASSLDGTLGEQYF.

The chain recombines TRBV3-1 (or the pseudogene TRBV3-2) with TRBJ1-2; D not certain. The CDR3 loop spans 15 amino acids. Trimming took 2 bases from V and 6 from J, leaving 16 bases between them. From germline, CDR1 is LGHDT and CDR2 YNNKEL (reference sequence). The CDR3 bases are TGTGCCAGCAGCCAACCCTGGTCATCTGAGGATGGCTACACCTTC. Translation: CASSQPWSSEDGYTF.

V and J are TRBV28 and TRBJ1-2; D possibly corresponds to TRBD1 (6 bases). The germline gives CDR1 MDHEN, CDR2 SYDVKM. The CDR3 consists of 14 residues. V was trimmed by 6 bases and J by 4 bases, leaving 15 bases between them. This CDR3 reads CASSLGGAGYGYTF. In DNA form, the CDR3 reads TGTGCCAGCAGCCTCGGGGGGGCGGGCTATGGCTACACCTTC.

The chain has TRBV18 and TRBJ2-2; 7 nucleotides line up with TRBD1. J lost 5 bases, V lost 5 bases, and 5 bases had no gene match. The germline gives CDR1 KGHSH, CDR2 LQKENI. The CDR3 is 14 amino acids. CDR3 bases: TGTGCCAGCTCATCAAACAGGGGTACCGGGGAGCTGTTTTTT. Encoded protein: CASSSNRGTGELFF.

This chain links TRBV28 with TRBJ2-4; 7 bases are shared with TRBD2. J lost 0 bases, V lost 4 bases, and 15 bases had no gene match. The CDR3 consists of 19 residues. The germline V gene has CDR1 MDHEN and CDR2 SYDVKM. The CDR3 DNA reads as TGTGCCAGCAGTTCAGTCGGGGGTGCTAGCGGATTAGCCAAAAACATTCAGTACTTC. Its translation is CASSSVGGASGLAKNIQYF.

This sequence joins TRBV2 and TRBJ2-1, with 11 bases that match TRBD2. The CDR3 extends over 14 amino acids. V was clipped by 4 bases and J by 11 bases; unmatched bases: 7. Germline-derived CDR1 and CDR2 are SNHLY and FYNNEI. The CDR3 DNA reads as TGTGCCAGCAGTGGAGTAGCGGGAGGGGGCCAGCAGTTCTTC. Its protein is CASSGVAGGGQQFF.

The chain is built from TRBV7-2 and TRBJ2-7; D not resolved. This CDR3 contains 12 residues. V dropped 4 bases and J dropped 4 bases, with 8 bases sitting between them. Germline-derived CDR1 and CDR2 are SGHTA and FQGNSA. The CDR3 protein is CASSSFRYEQYF. The DNA of the CDR3 is TGTGCCAGCAGCTCTTTCCGTTACGAGCAGTACTTC.

The gene calls are TRBV7-2 and TRBJ2-7; D gene uncertain. V lost 1 base and J 0 bases, leaving 10 bases between the germline ends. CDR3 size: 15 residues. The V gene's germline CDR1 is SGHTA and CDR2 FQGNSA. CDR3 in amino acids: CASSLVWRSSYEQYF. CDR3 coding DNA: TGTGCCAGCAGCTTAGTGTGGCGGAGCTCCTACGAGCAGTACTTC.

The CDR3: CASSPRTGGSGNQPQHF. The DNA for the CDR3 is TGTGCCAGCAGTCCACGGACAGGGGGCAGTGGGAATCAGCCCCAGCATTTT. The chain couples TRBV27 to TRBJ1-5; 11 bases fit TRBD1. V trimming: 5 bases; J trimming: 4 bases; junction bases outside the gene matches: 10. The germline gives CDR1 MNHEY, CDR2 SMNVEV (reference sequence). The CDR3 extends over 17 amino acids.